This T cell receptor (beta chain) was sequenced in a study of cytomegalovirus exposure and HLA in healthy donors. Points from the study as a whole: Analyzed later, most CMV-associated TCR beta chains appeared HLA-restricted.

The CDR3 totals 13 residues. The trim removed 9 bases at V and 3 bases at J, leaving 3 bases unmatched. Germline V gene lookup returns CDR1 SGHRS and CDR2 YFSETQ. This PCR relied on a set of 60 Vbeta primers and 13 Jbeta primers. Data came from immunoSEQ multiplex PCR; TCRdb stores just in-frame clones and leaves some out. Of about 180,000 clones listed, 77% are singletons. With regard to this clone: Its cognate antigen is unknown.

The source of this sequence is a woman in her sixties or seventies in good health and CMV-seropositive. The sample was PBMCs. The chain carries TRBV5-1 and TRBJ2-3, with 11 bases that match TRBD2. CDR3 sequence (DNA): TGCGCCACTAGGACTAGCGGGACAGATACGCAGTATTTT. Amino acid sequence: CATRTSGTDTQYF.